This T cell receptor (beta chain) originates from a study of siplizumab effects on memory and regulatory T cells. General study points: Unstimulated subsets contained matches for only a minor fraction of alloreactive clones. Major contributors to the alloresponse seemed to be naive T cells, which also appeared more diverse than memory cells.

Here immunoSEQ multiplex PCR was the method, and the copy in TCRdb shows in-frame clones only, minus some. Of about 91,000 clones detected, over 85% appear once; the ten largest clones hold 6.5%. CDR1 and CDR2 (germline): MGHRA, YSYEKL. The CDR3 loop spans 14 amino acids. With 0 bases removed from V and 1 base from J, the gap between germline ends came to 6 bases. Note on this clone: Its cognate antigen is unknown.

The chain uses TRBV4-1 and TRBJ1-1; no definite D call. This TCR was sampled from a human donor in good health. Source material: CD8+ T cells sorted from blood. The CDR3 DNA follows: TGCGCCAGCAGCCAAGAAGTCAGGAACACTGAAGCTTTCTTT. It specifies CASSQEVRNTEAFF.